Following are 28 T cell receptor beta chains from one sample sequenced in a study of post-analysis software for immune sequencing data. Regarding the study as a whole: Five or six TRBV segments were significantly more frequent in patients than in controls. TRBV5-6, TRBV5-1 and TRBV20-1 were among these segments.

These receptors' targets are unknown. The TCR beta cDNA libraries contained unique molecular identifiers. TCRdb processed the PCR reads anew with MiXCR; each CDR3 protein has one entry. Among roughly 730,000 distinct CDR3 sequences, roughly 27% were seen once, and the ten largest hold roughly 0.54%. The sequencing input was blood. These receptors originate from a girl between 10 and 17 years old with multiple sclerosis.

The J gene is TRBJ1-1, the V gene TRBV29-1; TRBD1 matches 8 bases. The CDR3 is 13 residues long. V lost 4 bases, J lost 5 bases, and 6 bases stayed unmatched. Germline assignment: CDR1 SQVTM and CDR2 ANQGSEA. The CDR3 here is CSVVAGGRTEAFF. CDR3 nucleotide sequence: TGCAGCGTTGTCGCAGGGGGCCGGACTGAAGCTTTCTTT.

About this clonotype itself: The conserved final phenylalanine or tryptophan is absent from the CDR3, which likely points to a read error. The limits of the CDR3 on the DNA are not certain, so only TCRdb's listed CDR3 is given. The chain joins TRBV9 to TRBJ2-5; the D call TRBD1 from the table was never checked on the DNA. The CDR3 extends over 14 residues, inclusive of both ends. The V gene's germline CDR1 is SGDLS and CDR2 YYNGEE. The CDR3 spells CASSAGSQGYTFGS.

This rearrangement joins TRBV7-9 to TRBJ1-1, with D possibly TRBD1 on 6 matching bases. Looked up from germline, CDR1 is SEHNR and CDR2 is FQNEAQ (reference sequence). The CDR3 is 14 amino acids. V was cut by 3 bases and J by 0 bases, with 8 bases left in between. Here the CDR3 reads CASSFGQLNTEAFF. The CDR3 DNA reads TGTGCCAGCAGCTTCGGACAGTTGAACACTGAAGCTTTCTTT.

The rearrangement joins TRBV20-1 to TRBJ1-4; a possible D gene is TRBD1 (5 bases). Trimming took off 0 bases at V and 8 bases at J, with 16 bases between the two ends. The CDR3 has 15 residues. CDR1 and CDR2 from the germline V gene are DFQATT and SNEGSKA (reference sequence). CDR3 amino acids: CSARDGAGIGEKLFF. The CDR3, as DNA: TGCAGTGCTAGAGACGGGGCAGGTATCGGGGAAAAACTGTTTTTT.

A note on this clonotype: Possible read error: a much larger clone is one base away. J is TRBJ1-5 and V is TRBV2; D remains ambiguous. With 8 bases removed from V and 3 bases from J, the gap between germline ends came to 5 bases. CDR1 is SNHLY, CDR2 FYNNEI, per germline. The CDR3 is 11 amino acids. Here the CDR3 reads CASRLNQPQHF. CDR3 DNA sequence: TGTGCCAGCCGTCTCAATCAGCCCCAGCATTTT.

The chain employs TRBV29-1 and TRBJ2-3; unclear D gene. V gave up 5 bases and J gave up 2 bases, with 8 bases separating them. Germline CDR1 reads SQVTM; CDR2 reads ANQGSEA. The CDR3 runs 12 residues. CDR3 bases: TGCAGCGTTCTCGAAGACACAGATACGCAGTATTTT. It codes for CSVLEDTDTQYF.

This clonotype has at least ten counts. The chain carries TRBV15 and TRBJ1-2; D gene ambiguous. In germline, CDR1 is LNHNV, CDR2 YYDKDF (reference sequence). The CDR3 has 14 residues. Trimming pared 0 bases from V and 4 bases from J, leaving 9 bases between. The CDR3 DNA is TGTGCCACCAGCAGAGATCTTACCCTCTATGGCTACACCTTC. Its protein product is CATSRDLTLYGYTF.

This rearrangement joins TRBV4-1 to TRBJ1-4; the match to TRBD1 covers 7 bases. The V gene end was trimmed by 5 bases and the J gene end by 4 bases; junction bases not matched to a gene: 10. The CDR3 consists of 16 residues. Germline V gene data show CDR1 as MGHRA and CDR2 as YSYEKL. The CDR3 loop is CASSTPKGAVNEKLFF. DNA of the CDR3: TGCGCCAGCAGCACCCCCAAGGGGGCGGTTAATGAAAAACTGTTTTTT.

V and J are TRBV7-9 and TRBJ2-7, with a possible D match to TRBD1 (6 bases). CDR1 is SEHNR, CDR2 FQNEAQ, per germline (reference sequence). This CDR3 is built from 13 residues. Trimming cost V 5 bases and J 3 bases, with 11 bases left between them. The CDR3: CASSPTGVYEQYF. CDR3 nucleotide sequence: TGTGCCAGCAGCCCGACAGGAGTCTACGAGCAGTACTTC. Variable domain in full (rest from reference TRBV7-9 and TRBJ2-7): DTGVSQNPRHKITKRGQNVTFRCDPISEHNRLYWYRQTLGQGPEFLTYFQNEAQLEKSRLLSDRFSAERPKGSFSTLEIQRTEQGDSAMYLCASSPTGVYEQYFGPGTRLTVT.

This clonotype was seen only a few times. V is TRBV4-1 and J is TRBJ2-1, with D possibly TRBD2 on 5 matching bases. CDR1 is MGHRA and CDR2 is YSYEKL in the germline V gene. Trimming cost V 4 bases and J 9 bases, with 13 bases left between them. The CDR3 loop spans 13 amino acids. In DNA form, the CDR3 reads TGCGCCAGCAGCCGGGTGGGAGCTGTTGAGCAGTTCTTC. Protein sequence: CASSRVGAVEQFF.

This chain joins TRBV12-5 and TRBJ2-4, with 7 bases fitting TRBD1. V lost 5 bases, J lost 1 base, and 26 bases stayed unmatched. In germline, CDR1 is LGHNT, CDR2 FRNRAP. CDR3 size: 22 residues. Here the CDR3 DNA reads TGTGCTAGTGGTCCGTTTCGCCCCCGGGCAGGGGGTTTTCGTGGGGCCAAAAACATTCAGTACTTC. This gives the protein CASGPFRPRAGGFRGAKNIQYF.

This clonotype was counted between two and nine times. V and J are TRBV11-2 and TRBJ1-2; a weak D match, TRBD1 (6 bases). This CDR3 region has 15 residues. V lost 5 bases to trimming and J lost 4 bases, with 17 bases between them. The V gene's germline CDR1 is SGHAT and CDR2 FQNNGV. The CDR3 reads CASSLGQSLLYGYTF. Written as DNA, the CDR3 is TGTGCCAGCAGCCTAGGACAGAGCCTCCTCTATGGCTACACCTTC.

There are a few counts of this clonotype. The chain employs TRBV5-1 and TRBJ1-1; D gene ambiguous. The CDR3 length is 16 residues. Germline CDR1 reads SGHRS; CDR2 reads YFSETQ. V dropped 2 bases and J dropped 1 base, with 15 bases sitting between them. The CDR3 DNA follows: TGCGCCAGCAGCTTAGAACAGAGTCGGAGGAACACTGAAGCTTTCTTT. Its protein product is CASSLEQSRRNTEAFF.

This clonotype occurred a few times. The J gene is TRBJ1-2, the V gene TRBV6-5; D unresolved. The CDR3 is 14 amino acids. V lost 5 bases, J lost 0 bases, and 10 bases lay in between. Germline CDR1 reads MNHEY; CDR2 reads SVGAGI. The CDR3 DNA reads as TGTGCCAGCAGTACCGTCGCGGCTAACTATGGCTACACCTTC. It specifies CASSTVAANYGYTF.

This clonotype was observed a handful of times. The chain employs TRBV15 and TRBJ1-5; perhaps TRBD1 as D (5 bases). This CDR3 comprises 17 residues. The V end lost 0 bases, the J end lost 3 bases, and 15 bases lay between the germline ends. Per the germline V gene, CDR1 is LNHNV and CDR2 is YYDKDF (reference sequence). In DNA form, the CDR3 reads TGTGCCACCAGCAGAGATATTGGGGGGAGCCTCAATCAGCCCCAGCATTTT. As protein: CATSRDIGGSLNQPQHF.

The sample holds a few counts of this clonotype. The CDR3 DNA follows: TGCAGTGCTAGATCCGAGATGGGACTAGCGGGAGATTCCTACAATGAGCAGTTCTTC. It encodes CSARSEMGLAGDSYNEQFF. The V and J genes are TRBV20-1 and TRBJ2-1, with TRBD2 matching over 14 bases. V was clipped by 2 bases and J by 1 base; unmatched bases: 10. Germline V CDR1 and CDR2: DFQATT, SNEGSKA (reference sequence). The CDR3 covers 19 residues.

This clonotype was seen a handful of times. The chain recombines TRBV29-1 with TRBJ2-1; 9 nucleotides agree with TRBD2. The CDR3 extends over 15 amino acids. V was pared by 4 bases and J by 4 bases, with 8 bases of the junction left unmatched. In germline, CDR1 is SQVTM, CDR2 ANQGSEA. CDR3 amino acids: CSVGRLAEDYNEQFF. In DNA form, the CDR3 reads TGCAGCGTTGGTCGACTAGCGGAAGATTACAATGAGCAGTTCTTC.

This clonotype occurred a few times. This chain joins TRBV10-3 and TRBJ2-1; D ambiguous. The V gene lost 6 bases and the J gene lost 5 bases, with 5 bases spanning the gap. The CDR3 consists of 11 residues. Germline CDR1 reads ENHRY; CDR2 reads SYGVKD. The CDR3 reads CAISDNNEQFF. In nucleotides, the CDR3 is TGTGCCATCAGCGATAACAATGAGCAGTTCTTC.

This clonotype occurred a few times. The chain carries TRBV29-1 and TRBJ1-6; D call uncertain. Germline V gene lookup returns CDR1 SQVTM and CDR2 ANQGSEA. The ends were cut back, 2 bases at V and 9 bases at J, with 26 bases in the middle. This CDR3 has 18 amino acids. CDR3 nucleotides: TGCAGCGTTGAACAAAGTGGAGAGCAGAAGGTTTGGGCTTCACCCCTCCACTTT. Translated, it gives CSVEQSGEQKVWASPLHF.

A few counts support this clonotype. The CDR3 bases are TGCGCCAGCAGCTTGGGGAGGGACTTGAGAGGTTACGAGCAGTACTTC. Protein: CASSLGRDLRGYEQYF. This chain connects TRBV5-1 to TRBJ2-7; perhaps TRBD2 as D (6 bases). V was trimmed by 0 bases and J by 4 bases, leaving 17 bases between them. CDR3 size: 16 residues. Germline values: CDR1 SGHRS, CDR2 YFSETQ.

This clonotype turned up a few times. This sequence joins TRBV24-1 and TRBJ2-1; 8 bases are shared with TRBD2. The germline V gene has CDR1 KGHDR and CDR2 SFDVKD. The CDR3 contains 16 residues. With V trimmed by 3 bases and J by 10 bases, 13 bases remained unmatched. The CDR3: CATSDPMGAGEGEQFF. The CDR3 DNA sequence: TGTGCCACCAGTGATCCCATGGGAGCGGGAGAGGGGGAGCAGTTCTTC.

The CDR3: CASRTDRSYEQYF. The CDR3 nucleotides are TGTGCCAGCAGGACGGATCGCTCCTACGAGCAGTACTTC. The chain has TRBV12-3 or TRBV12-4 and TRBJ2-4; D is uncertain. The assigned J gene may be wrong: the sequence end matches TRBJ2-7 better. The CDR3 contains 13 residues.

This clonotype turned up a few times. This chain links TRBV27 with TRBJ1-2; D is ambiguous. The V end lost 0 bases, the J end lost 0 bases, and 8 bases lay between the germline ends. The CDR3 totals 15 residues. The V gene's germline CDR1 is MNHEY and CDR2 SMNVEV (reference sequence). The CDR3 nucleotides are TGTGCCAGCAGTTTATCCCCCCCAGCTAACTATGGCTACACCTTC. It translates to CASSLSPPANYGYTF.

This clonotype was seen a few times. The gene calls are TRBV5-6 and TRBJ1-4, with D possibly TRBD1 on 6 matching bases. Germline CDR1 is SGHDT and CDR2 is YYEEEE. This CDR3 has 15 amino acids. V was clipped by 1 base and J by 4 bases, with 11 bases between them. This CDR3 reads CASSLPTGGNEKLFF. Here the CDR3 DNA reads TGTGCCAGCAGCTTGCCGACAGGCGGTAATGAAAAACTGTTTTTT.

This clonotype was observed a handful of times. The rearrangement joins TRBV5-1 to TRBJ1-6; 8 bases fit TRBD1. CDR1 is SGHRS and CDR2 is YFSETQ in the germline V gene. This CDR3 is built from 18 residues. Germline trimming cut 1 base from V and 4 bases from J; bases unmatched to any gene: 10. The CDR3 loop is CASSLNPTDRGYNSPLHF. CDR3 in DNA: TGCGCCAGCAGCTTGAATCCTACTGACAGGGGATATAATTCACCCCTCCACTTT.

This clonotype was counted a few times. This chain links TRBV20-1 with TRBJ2-7; TRBD1 matches 12 bases. The V and J ends lost 2 bases and 5 bases, in that order; junction bases with no gene match: 7. The CDR3 spans 15 residues. CDR1 and CDR2 (germline): DFQATT, SNEGSKA (reference sequence). CDR3 in amino acids: CSARRGTGGLHEQYF. The CDR3 region has the DNA TGCAGTGCTAGAAGAGGGACAGGGGGCCTCCACGAGCAGTACTTC.

This clonotype was seen a few times. The chain couples TRBV7-2 to TRBJ2-5; the D gene is possibly TRBD1 (6 bases). The CDR3 consists of 16 residues. Germline loops: CDR1 SGHTA, CDR2 FQGNSA. Trimming removed 4 bases from V and 1 base from J, with 16 bases in between. CDR3 region: CASSSSRQAGQETQYF. In nucleotides, the CDR3 is TGTGCCAGCAGCTCCTCGCGACAGGCTGGCCAAGAGACCCAGTACTTC.

This clonotype has more than one count but fewer than ten. This chain connects TRBV5-1 to TRBJ2-5; no reliable D call. The CDR3 has 14 amino acids. CDR1 SGHRS and CDR2 YFSETQ come from the germline V gene. Trimming removed 0 bases from V and 4 bases from J, with 10 bases in between. DNA of the CDR3: TGCGCCAGCAGCTTGGGGCAGGCCGGAGAGACCCAGTACTTC. This sequence encodes CASSLGQAGETQYF.